This T cell receptor beta chain was recorded in a study of T cells in Graves' hyperthyroidism and ophthalmopathy. Findings and caveats of the study: Stable hyperthyroidism and ophthalmopathy were separated using 13 V-J signatures.

RNA transcripts yielded amplified TCR beta CDR3 regions. In the first-round RT-PCR of the TCR CDR3, the HTBI primer set was used. TCRdb fed the multiplex PCR reads into MiXCR, producing one record per CDR3 protein. The repertoire holds over 250,000 distinct CDR3 sequences, approximately 21% seen once, with over 55% in the top ten. In germline, CDR1 is MDHEN, CDR2 SYDVKM. The CDR3 runs to 12 residues. V lost 11 bases to trimming and J lost 2 bases, with 12 bases between them. At least ten counts were recorded for this clonotype. The antigen remains undetermined. The sequenced material came from blood. The sequence came from a man aged 30-40 years with Graves' ophthalmopathy. This chain connects TRBV28 to TRBJ1-2; no clear D gene. DNA for the CDR3: TGTGCCCTTGGGCGGCACAACTATGGCTACACCTTC. Amino acids: CALGRHNYGYTF.